The clone carrying this T cell receptor (beta chain) showed up just a few times. What it binds is unknown. 13 Jbeta primers and 60 Vbeta primers were used for the PCR. TCRdb keeps only in-frame clones here, not all; method: immunoSEQ multiplex PCR. The sample yields 54,000 or so clones, roughly 70% seen once. These data belong to a study of cytomegalovirus exposure and HLA in healthy donors. General observations from the study: Prior analysis indicated that the majority of TCR beta V segments exhibited productivity approximately 87% or approximately 30% of the time. In a later analysis, a missense DCLRE1C variant was linked to TCR beta V- and J-gene trimming. Upon later analysis, TCR association rates were observed to vary by HLA locus, being highest for DRB1 and lowest for HLA-C.

Trimming removed 3 bases at V and 2 bases at J, with 7 bases between. The CDR3 has 13 residues. Germline loops: CDR1 SGHVS, CDR2 FQNEAQ. V and J are TRBV7-8 and TRBJ1-2; D is ambiguous. Material for sequencing was PBMCs. This TCR was sampled from a woman aged 60 to 75 in good health and CMV-seropositive. The CDR3 region has the DNA TGTGCCAGCAGCTTGAGGATAAACTATGGCTACACCTTC. Amino acids: CASSLRINYGYTF.